These T cell receptor beta chains were read from a single sample in a study of neurological immune-mediated disorders. TCRdb reprocessed the 5' RACE reads with MiXCR, giving one entry per CDR3 protein. The sample carries tens of thousands of distinct CDR3 sequences, approximately 2.4% recorded once. The sample taken for sequencing was PBMCs. The receptors were gathered from a young woman with multiple sclerosis. Each CDR3 is given without its conserved first and last residue.

CDR3aa: ASSPGQARGNSPLH
j_gene: TRBJ1-6
v_gene: TRBV18

CDR3aa: SASRGTGGDTQY
j_gene: TRBJ2-3
v_gene: TRBV20-1

CDR3aa: ASSRTSDTDTQY
j_gene: TRBJ2-3
v_gene: TRBV5-1

CDR3aa: SVRTYEQY
j_gene: TRBJ2-7
v_gene: TRBV29-1

CDR3aa: ASSPGTDTEAF
j_gene: TRBJ1-1
v_gene: TRBV18

CDR3aa: SARDGPGTGGFGELF
j_gene: TRBJ1-4
v_gene: TRBV20-1

CDR3aa: ASSVRQTFTEAF
j_gene: TRBJ1-1
v_gene: TRBV2

CDR3aa: ASSTAGTGVNEQF
j_gene: TRBJ2-1
v_gene: TRBV12-3/TRBV12-4

CDR3aa: SARLLRLGNTEAF
j_gene: TRBJ1-1
v_gene: TRBV20-1

CDR3aa: ATSDTSPTGNEKLF
j_gene: TRBJ1-4
v_gene: TRBV24-1

CDR3aa: ASSLGWGNGYT
j_gene: TRBJ1-2
v_gene: TRBV7-8

CDR3aa: ASSLDQGGRDTQY
j_gene: TRBJ2-3
v_gene: TRBV7-2

CDR3aa: ASSPRLGLAGGENEQF
j_gene: TRBJ2-1
v_gene: TRBV12-3/TRBV12-4

CDR3aa: ASGPQGRASEQY
j_gene: TRBJ2-7
v_gene: TRBV19

CDR3aa: ASSQFTGGGTDTQY
j_gene: TRBJ2-3
v_gene: TRBV4-3

CDR3aa: ATSRDAQSNQPQH
j_gene: TRBJ1-5
v_gene: TRBV15

CDR3aa: AISDGFSSFF
j_gene: TRBJ1-1
v_gene: TRBV10-3

CDR3aa: ASTGANYGYT
j_gene: TRBJ1-2
v_gene: TRBV6-5

CDR3aa: SVDSSSSYNEQF
j_gene: TRBJ2-1
v_gene: TRBV29-1

CDR3aa: ATSDRWQGNTGELF
j_gene: TRBJ2-2
v_gene: TRBV24-1

CDR3aa: AISDEAGELF
j_gene: TRBJ2-2
v_gene: TRBV10-3

CDR3aa: ATSDSGYNEQF
j_gene: TRBJ2-1
v_gene: TRBV24-1

CDR3aa: AISAGTGLNEQY
j_gene: TRBJ2-7
v_gene: TRBV10-3

CDR3aa: ACGNTEAF
j_gene: TRBJ1-1
v_gene: TRBV30

CDR3aa: ASTREGLYNEQF
j_gene: TRBJ2-1
v_gene: TRBV5-6

CDR3aa: SADFNSYEQY
j_gene: TRBJ2-7
v_gene: TRBV20-1

CDR3aa: ASSGFTGAENEQF
j_gene: TRBJ2-1
v_gene: TRBV7-2

CDR3aa: ASSLDLSRGGYT
j_gene: TRBJ1-2
v_gene: TRBV5-1

CDR3aa: SAALWPRTSGRVYTQY
j_gene: TRBJ2-3
v_gene: TRBV20-1

CDR3aa: ASSEVGQGFFGVDEQF
j_gene: TRBJ2-1
v_gene: TRBV6-1

CDR3aa: ASRAGLAASYEQY
j_gene: TRBJ2-7
v_gene: TRBV5-6

CDR3aa: ASSQEAGGYEQY
j_gene: TRBJ2-7
v_gene: TRBV4-3

CDR3aa: ASSPNAAASNQPHH
j_gene: TRBJ1-5
v_gene: TRBV18

CDR3aa: ASSPRQGGNSPLH
j_gene: TRBJ1-6
v_gene: TRBV9

CDR3aa: SARDSGNTDTQY
j_gene: TRBJ2-3
v_gene: TRBV20-1

CDR3aa: ASSLETAYEQY
j_gene: TRBJ2-7
v_gene: TRBV5-5

CDR3aa: ASSRQGQETQY
j_gene: TRBJ2-5
v_gene: TRBV7-2

CDR3aa: ASSLPQLAKNIQY
j_gene: TRBJ2-4
v_gene: TRBV28

CDR3aa: SARQGASYNEQF
j_gene: TRBJ2-1
v_gene: TRBV20-1